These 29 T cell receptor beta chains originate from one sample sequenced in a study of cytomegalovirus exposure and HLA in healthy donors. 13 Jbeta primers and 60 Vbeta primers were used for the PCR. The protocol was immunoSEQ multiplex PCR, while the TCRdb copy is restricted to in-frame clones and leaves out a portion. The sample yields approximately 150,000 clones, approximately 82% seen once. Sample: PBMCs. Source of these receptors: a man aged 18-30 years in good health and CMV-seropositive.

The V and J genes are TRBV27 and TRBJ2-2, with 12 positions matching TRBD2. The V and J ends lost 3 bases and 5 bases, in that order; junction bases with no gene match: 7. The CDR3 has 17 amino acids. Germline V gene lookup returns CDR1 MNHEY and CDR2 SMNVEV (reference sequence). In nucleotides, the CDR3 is TGTGCCAGCAGTTTGACTAGCGGGAGAAGTTGGACCGGGGAGCTGTTTTTT. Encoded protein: CASSLTSGRSWTGELFF.

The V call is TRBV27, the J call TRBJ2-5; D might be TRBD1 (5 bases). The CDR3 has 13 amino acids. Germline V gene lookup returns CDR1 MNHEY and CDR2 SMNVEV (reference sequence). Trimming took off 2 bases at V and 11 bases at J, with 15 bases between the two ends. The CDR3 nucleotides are TGTGCCAGCAGTTTAGGCAGGGTGCAAGAGCAGTACTTC. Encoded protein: CASSLGRVQEQYF.

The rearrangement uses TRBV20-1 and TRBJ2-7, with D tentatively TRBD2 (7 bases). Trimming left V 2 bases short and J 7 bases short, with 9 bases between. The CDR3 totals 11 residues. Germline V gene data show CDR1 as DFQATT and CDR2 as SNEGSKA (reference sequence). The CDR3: CSARRGGEQYF. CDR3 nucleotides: TGCAGTGCTAGAAGGGGGGGGGAGCAGTACTTC.

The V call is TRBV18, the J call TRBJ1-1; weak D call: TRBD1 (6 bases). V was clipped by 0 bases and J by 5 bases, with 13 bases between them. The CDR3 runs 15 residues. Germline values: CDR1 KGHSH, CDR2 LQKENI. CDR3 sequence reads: CASSPPGQGRTEAFF. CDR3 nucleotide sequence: TGTGCCAGCTCACCACCGGGCCAGGGGCGGACTGAAGCTTTCTTT.

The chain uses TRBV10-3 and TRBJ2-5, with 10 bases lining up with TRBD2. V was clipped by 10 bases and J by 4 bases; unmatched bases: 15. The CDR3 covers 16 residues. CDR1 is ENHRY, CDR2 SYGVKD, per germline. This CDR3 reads CATLAGLAGDSETQYF. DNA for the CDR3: TGTGCCACTCTTGCTGGGCTAGCGGGAGATTCAGAGACCCAGTACTTC.

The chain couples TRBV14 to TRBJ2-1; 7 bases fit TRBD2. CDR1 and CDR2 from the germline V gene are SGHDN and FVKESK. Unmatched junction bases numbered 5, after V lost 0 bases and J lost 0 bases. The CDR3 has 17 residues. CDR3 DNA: TGTGCCAGCAGCCAAGATACGGGAGGTAGCTCCTACAATGAGCAGTTCTTC. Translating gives CASSQDTGGSSYNEQFF.

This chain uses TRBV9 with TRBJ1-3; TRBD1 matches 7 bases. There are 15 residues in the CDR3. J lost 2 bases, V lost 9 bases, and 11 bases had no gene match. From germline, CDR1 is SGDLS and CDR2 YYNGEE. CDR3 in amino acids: CANEQGRGPGNTIYF. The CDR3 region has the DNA TGTGCCAACGAACAGGGTAGGGGGCCTGGAAACACCATATATTTT.

The CDR3 coding sequence is TGTGCCAGCAGCCACGGGACTAACGAGCAGTACTTC. Its translation is CASSHGTNEQYF. The chain is built from TRBV5-6 and TRBJ2-7; TRBD2 agrees at 7 bases. Germline V gene data show CDR1 as SGHDT and CDR2 as YYEEEE. Germline trimming cut 4 bases from V and 5 bases from J; bases unmatched to any gene: 3. The CDR3 is made up of 12 amino acids. The full variable domain, in which reference TRBV5-6 and TRBJ2-7 provide the parts outside the CDR3, is DAGVTQSPTHLIKTRGQQVTLRCSPKSGHDTVSWYQQALGQGPQFIFQYYEEEERQRGNFPDRFSGHQFPNYSSELNVNALLLGDSALYLCASSHGTNEQYFGPGTRLTVT.

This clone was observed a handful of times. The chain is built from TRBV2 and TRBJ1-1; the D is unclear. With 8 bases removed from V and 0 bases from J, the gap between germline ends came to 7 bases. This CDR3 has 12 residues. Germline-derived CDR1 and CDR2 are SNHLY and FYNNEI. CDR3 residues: CASPGMNTEAFF. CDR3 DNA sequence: TGTGCCAGCCCGGGAATGAACACTGAAGCTTTCTTT.

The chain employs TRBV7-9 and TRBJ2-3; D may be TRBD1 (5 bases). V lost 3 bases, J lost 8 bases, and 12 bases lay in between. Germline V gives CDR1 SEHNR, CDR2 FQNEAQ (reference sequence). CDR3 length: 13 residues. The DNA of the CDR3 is TGTGCCAGCAGCTTTCAAGGGGCTGGTACGCAGTATTTT. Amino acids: CASSFQGAGTQYF.

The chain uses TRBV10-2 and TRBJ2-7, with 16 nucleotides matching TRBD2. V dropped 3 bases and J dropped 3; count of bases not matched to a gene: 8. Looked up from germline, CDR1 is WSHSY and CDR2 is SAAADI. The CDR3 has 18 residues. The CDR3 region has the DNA TGCGCCAGCAGTGACCCCGGGACTAGCGGGAGGGCCTTCTACGAGCAGTACTTC. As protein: CASSDPGTSGRAFYEQYF.

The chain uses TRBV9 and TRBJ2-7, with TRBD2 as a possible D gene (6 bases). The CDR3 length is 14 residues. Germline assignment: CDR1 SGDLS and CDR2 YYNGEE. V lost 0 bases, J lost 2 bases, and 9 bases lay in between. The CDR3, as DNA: TGTGCCAGCAGCGTAGCGGGAGTTCCCTACGAGCAGTACTTC. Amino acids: CASSVAGVPYEQYF.

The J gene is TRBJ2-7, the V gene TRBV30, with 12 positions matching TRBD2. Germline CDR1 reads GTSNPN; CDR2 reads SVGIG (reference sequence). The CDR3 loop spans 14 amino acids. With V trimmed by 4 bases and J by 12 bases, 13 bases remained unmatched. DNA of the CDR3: TGTGCCTGGACTAGCGGGAGGGCTCCAGACTATTTGTACTTC. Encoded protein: CAWTSGRAPDYLYF.

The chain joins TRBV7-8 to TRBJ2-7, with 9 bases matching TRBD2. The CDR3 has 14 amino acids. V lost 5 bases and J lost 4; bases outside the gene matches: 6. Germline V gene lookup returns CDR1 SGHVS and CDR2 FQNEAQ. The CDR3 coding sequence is TGTGCCAGCAGCATCCAGAGCGGGAGGTACGAGCAGTACTTC. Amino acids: CASSIQSGRYEQYF.

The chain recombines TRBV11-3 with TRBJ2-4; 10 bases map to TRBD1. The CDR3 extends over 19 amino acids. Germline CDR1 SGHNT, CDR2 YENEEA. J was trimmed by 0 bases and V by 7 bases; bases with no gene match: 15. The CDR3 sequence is CASTQRRDRGLLAKNIQYF. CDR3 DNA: TGTGCCAGCACCCAACGGCGGGACAGGGGACTCTTAGCCAAAAACATTCAGTACTTC. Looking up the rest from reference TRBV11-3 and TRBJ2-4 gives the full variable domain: EAGVVQSPRYKIIEKKQPVAFWCNPISGHNTLYWYLQNLGQGPELLIRYENEEAVDDSQLPKDRFSAERLKGVDSTLKIQPAELGDSAVYLCASTQRRDRGLLAKNIQYFGAGTRLSVL.

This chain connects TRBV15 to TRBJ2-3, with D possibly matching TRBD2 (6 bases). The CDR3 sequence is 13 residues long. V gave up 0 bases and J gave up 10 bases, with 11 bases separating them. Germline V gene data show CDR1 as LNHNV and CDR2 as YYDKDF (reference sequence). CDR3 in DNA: TGTGCCACCAGCAGAGATCCGGGGGATTCGCAGTATTTT. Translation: CATSRDPGDSQYF.

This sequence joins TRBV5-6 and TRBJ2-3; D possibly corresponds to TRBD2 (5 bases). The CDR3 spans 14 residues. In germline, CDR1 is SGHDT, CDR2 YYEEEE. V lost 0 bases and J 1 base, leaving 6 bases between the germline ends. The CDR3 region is CASSLARGTDTQYF. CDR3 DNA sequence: TGTGCCAGCAGCTTGGCGCGGGGCACAGATACGCAGTATTTT.

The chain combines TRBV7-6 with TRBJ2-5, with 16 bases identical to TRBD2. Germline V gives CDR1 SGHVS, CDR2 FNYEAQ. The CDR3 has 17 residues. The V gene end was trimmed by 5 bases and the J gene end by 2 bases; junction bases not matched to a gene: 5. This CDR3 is CASSPLGLAGGQETQYF. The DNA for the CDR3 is TGTGCCAGCAGCCCCCTGGGACTAGCGGGAGGGCAAGAGACCCAGTACTTC.

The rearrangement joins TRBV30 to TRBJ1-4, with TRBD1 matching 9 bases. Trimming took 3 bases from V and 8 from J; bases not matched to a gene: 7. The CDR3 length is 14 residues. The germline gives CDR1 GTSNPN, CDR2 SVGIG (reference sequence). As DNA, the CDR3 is TGTGCCTGGAGCCCCGGACAGGGGCGCGAAAAACTGTTTTTT. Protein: CAWSPGQGREKLFF.

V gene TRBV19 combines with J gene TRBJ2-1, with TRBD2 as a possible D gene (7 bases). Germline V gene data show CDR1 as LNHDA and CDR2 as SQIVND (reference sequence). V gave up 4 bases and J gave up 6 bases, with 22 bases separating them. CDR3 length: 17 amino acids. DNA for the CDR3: TGTGCCAGTAGTACCCGCGAAGGGGGGAGGGCCACCAATGAGCAGTTCTTC. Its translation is CASSTREGGRATNEQFF.

The CDR3 sequence: CASSANLGSGNTEAFF. In DNA form, the CDR3 reads TGTGCCAGCAGCGCAAATCTCGGTAGCGGGAACACTGAAGCTTTCTTT. The chain couples TRBV9 to TRBJ1-1; no firm D call. This CDR3 comprises 16 residues. Trimming took 3 bases from V and 1 from J, leaving 16 bases between them. Per the germline V gene, CDR1 is SGDLS and CDR2 is YYNGEE.

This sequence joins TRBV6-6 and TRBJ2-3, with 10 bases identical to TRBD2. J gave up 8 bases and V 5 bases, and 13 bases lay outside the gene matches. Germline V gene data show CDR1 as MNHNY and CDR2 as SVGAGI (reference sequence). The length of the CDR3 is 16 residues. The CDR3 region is CASSPSGSWYSGTQYF. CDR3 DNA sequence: TGTGCCAGCAGTCCTAGCGGGAGTTGGTATAGTGGTACGCAGTATTTT.

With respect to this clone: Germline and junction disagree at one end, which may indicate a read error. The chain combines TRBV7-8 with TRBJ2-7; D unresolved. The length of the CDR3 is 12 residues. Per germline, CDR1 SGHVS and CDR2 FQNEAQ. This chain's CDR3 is CASSLANTLVHF. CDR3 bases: TGTGCCAGCAGCTTAGCGAACACCCTCGTCCACTTC.

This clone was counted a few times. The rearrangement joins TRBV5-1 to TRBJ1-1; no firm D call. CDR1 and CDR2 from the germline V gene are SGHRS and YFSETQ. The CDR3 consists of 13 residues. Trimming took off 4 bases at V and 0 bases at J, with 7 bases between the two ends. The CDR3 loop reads CASSGSLNTEAFF. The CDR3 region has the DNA TGCGCCAGCAGCGGCTCATTGAACACTGAAGCTTTCTTT.

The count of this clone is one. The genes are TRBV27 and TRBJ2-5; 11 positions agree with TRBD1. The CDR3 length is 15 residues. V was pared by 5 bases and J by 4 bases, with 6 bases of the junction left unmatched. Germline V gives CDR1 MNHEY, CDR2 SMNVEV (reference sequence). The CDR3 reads CASSAGQGALETQYF. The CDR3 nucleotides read TGTGCCAGCAGTGCCGGACAGGGGGCCTTAGAGACCCAGTACTTC.

The CDR3 protein is CASSVAGTGVDEQFF. CDR3 coding DNA: TGTGCCAGCAGCGTAGCTGGGACAGGGGTCGATGAGCAGTTCTTC. The chain combines TRBV9 with TRBJ2-1; TRBD1 agrees at 10 bases. V lost 0 bases, J lost 8 bases, and 5 bases stayed unmatched. The germline gives CDR1 SGDLS, CDR2 YYNGEE. This CDR3 region has 15 residues.

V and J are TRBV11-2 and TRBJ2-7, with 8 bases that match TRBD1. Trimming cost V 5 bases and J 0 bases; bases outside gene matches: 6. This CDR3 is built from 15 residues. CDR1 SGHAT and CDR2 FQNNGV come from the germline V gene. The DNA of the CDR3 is TGTGCCAGCAGCAACGGACAGGGTTACTCCTACGAGCAGTACTTC. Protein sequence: CASSNGQGYSYEQYF. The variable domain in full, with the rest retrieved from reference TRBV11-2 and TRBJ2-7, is EAGVAQSPRYKIIEKRQSVAFWCNPISGHATLYWYQQILGQGPKLLIQFQNNGVVDDSQLPKDRFSAERLKGVDSTLKIQPAKLEDSAVYLCASSNGQGYSYEQYFGPGTRLTVT.

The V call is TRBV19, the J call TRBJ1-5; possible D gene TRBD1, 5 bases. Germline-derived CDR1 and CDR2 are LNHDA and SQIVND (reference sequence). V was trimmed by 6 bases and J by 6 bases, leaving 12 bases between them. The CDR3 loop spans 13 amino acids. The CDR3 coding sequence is TGTGCCAGTAGAGGGGAGGGTGGTCAGCCCCAGCATTTT. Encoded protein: CASRGEGGQPQHF.

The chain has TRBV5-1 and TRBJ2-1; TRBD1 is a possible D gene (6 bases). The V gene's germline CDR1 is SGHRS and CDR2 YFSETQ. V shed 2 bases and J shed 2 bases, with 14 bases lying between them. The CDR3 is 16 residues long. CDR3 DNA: TGCGCCAGCAGCTTTAACAGGGAAGGTCCCTACAATGAGCAGTTCTTC. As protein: CASSFNREGPYNEQFF.